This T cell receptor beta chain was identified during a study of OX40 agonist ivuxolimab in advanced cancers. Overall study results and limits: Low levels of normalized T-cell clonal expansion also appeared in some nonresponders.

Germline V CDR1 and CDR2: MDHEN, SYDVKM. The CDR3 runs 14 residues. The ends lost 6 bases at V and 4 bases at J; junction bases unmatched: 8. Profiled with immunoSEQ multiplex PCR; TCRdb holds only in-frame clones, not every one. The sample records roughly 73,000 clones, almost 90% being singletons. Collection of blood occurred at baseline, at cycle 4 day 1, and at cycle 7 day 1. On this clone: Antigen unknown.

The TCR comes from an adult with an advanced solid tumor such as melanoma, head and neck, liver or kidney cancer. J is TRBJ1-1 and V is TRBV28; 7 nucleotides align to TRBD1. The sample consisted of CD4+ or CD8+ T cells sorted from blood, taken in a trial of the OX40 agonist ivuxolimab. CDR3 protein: CASSPTGIGTEAFF. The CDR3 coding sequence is TGTGCCAGCAGCCCGACAGGGATTGGCACTGAAGCTTTCTTT.